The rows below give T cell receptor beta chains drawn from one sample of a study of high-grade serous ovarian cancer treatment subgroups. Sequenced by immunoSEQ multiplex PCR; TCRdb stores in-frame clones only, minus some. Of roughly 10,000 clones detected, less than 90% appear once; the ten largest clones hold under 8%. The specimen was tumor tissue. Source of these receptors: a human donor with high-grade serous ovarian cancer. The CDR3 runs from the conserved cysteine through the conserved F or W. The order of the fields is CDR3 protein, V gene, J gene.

CDR3 protein: CASCRVSASQDTEAFF; V gene: TRBV7-8; J gene: TRBJ1-1
CDR3 protein: CASSPGITNSYEQYF; V gene: TRBV18; J gene: TRBJ2-7
CDR3 protein: CASRRGTKQETQYF; V gene: TRBV5-1; J gene: TRBJ2-5
CDR3 protein: CSARPENEQFF; V gene: TRBV20-1; J gene: TRBJ2-1
CDR3 protein: CASSLEGQGSPLHF; V gene: TRBV5-6; J gene: TRBJ1-6
CDR3 protein: CASTALGQSYEQYF; V gene: TRBV28; J gene: TRBJ2-7
CDR3 protein: CASSTQGRHDGYTF; V gene: TRBV2; J gene: TRBJ1-2
CDR3 protein: CASSLGDRWTEAFF; V gene: TRBV7-9; J gene: TRBJ1-1
CDR3 protein: CASSDRDREQPQHF; V gene: TRBV6-1; J gene: TRBJ1-5
CDR3 protein: CACLTPDRVHSGNTIYF; V gene: TRBV30; J gene: TRBJ1-3
CDR3 protein: CASRKGLASTDTQYF; V gene: TRBV28; J gene: TRBJ2-3
CDR3 protein: CATVGAGVWAFF; V gene: TRBV10-2; J gene: TRBJ1-1
CDR3 protein: CASSLSSGLTDTQYF; V gene: TRBV28; J gene: TRBJ2-3
CDR3 protein: CASSLNGGDTEAFF; V gene: TRBV5-1; J gene: TRBJ1-1
CDR3 protein: CASSARTSGMTGELFF; V gene: TRBV2; J gene: TRBJ2-2